Listed below are T cell receptor beta chains from one sample, sequenced in a study of blood T cell repertoires in COVID-19. The repertoire was sequenced with immunoSEQ multiplex PCR; TCRdb's copy has only in-frame clones and lacks some. The sample holds a few hundred thousand clones, more than 75% seen once. Sequencing was done on a sample of PBMCs or T cells enriched from blood (not recorded which). The source is a woman younger than 45 who had recovered from COVID-19. Both conserved end residues are part of each CDR3. D genes are given only for firm matches. For some rows the clone size is stated as once, few or many, or as a class when expanded; others skip it.

TGTGCCAGCAGCCCAGACAGGGTCCGGCTTGAAGCTTTCTTT | CASSPDRVRLEAFF | TRBD1 | TRBJ1-1 | TRBV7-6 | 14 | NA
TGTGCCAGCAGTTTACTAGCGGACAACGGCGAGCAGTACTTC | CASSLLADNGEQYF | TRBD2 | TRBJ2-7 | TRBV27 | 14 | NA
TGTGCCAGCAGTGATGTAGGAGGCTATGGCTACACCTTC | CASSDVGGYGYTF | NA | TRBJ1-2 | TRBV6-1 | 13 | NA
TGTGCCAGCAGTCCGACAGGGGACTCCTACGAGCAGTACTTC | CASSPTGDSYEQYF | TRBD1 | TRBJ2-7 | TRBV27 | 14 | NA
TGTGCCAGCAGCCCCGGTGGCGGTTCACCCCTCCACTTT | CASSPGGGSPLHF | NA | TRBJ1-6 | TRBV5-4 | 13 | NA
TGTGCCAGCAGCCCAGGACTGAGCTCTGGGGCCAACGTCCTGACTTTC | CASSPGLSSGANVLTF | NA | TRBJ2-6 | TRBV5-8 | 16 | NA
TGTGCCAGCTGGTTGGGGAGGGGCGGGGGCTACACCTTC | CASWLGRGGGYTF | NA | TRBJ1-2 | TRBV12-3/TRBV12-4 | 13 | NA
TGTGCCAGCAGCCCTGGAGCGGGAGAATCCTACAATGAGCAGTTCTTC | CASSPGAGESYNEQFF | TRBD2 | TRBJ2-1 | TRBV14 | 16 | NA
TGTGCCAGCAGTCTGGGCAGGGAGGTGAGCAATCAGCCCCAGCATTTT | CASSLGREVSNQPQHF | NA | TRBJ1-5 | TRBV28 | 16 | few
TGTGCTAGTGGTTCCCCCTCGAGAATCACTCCGGGGACCGGGGAGCTGTTTTTT | CASGSPSRITPGTGELFF | NA | TRBJ2-2 | TRBV12-5 | 18 | NA
TGTGCCAGCAGCCCTACCCTGGGACAGGGGCTCACCTACGAGCAGTACTTC | CASSPTLGQGLTYEQYF | TRBD1 | TRBJ2-7 | TRBV28 | 17 | NA
TGCGCCAGCAGCTGGGACAGGGTTCTCTACGAGCAGTACTTC | CASSWDRVLYEQYF | TRBD1 | TRBJ2-7 | TRBV5-1 | 14 | NA
TGTGCCAGCACCCCGGGGGAGTCAGCCAAAAACATTCAGTACTTC | CASTPGESAKNIQYF | NA | TRBJ2-4 | TRBV6-6 | 15 | NA
TGTGCCAGCAGCTTGTTACAGGGCCCAAACACCATATATTTT | CASSLLQGPNTIYF | NA | TRBJ1-3 | TRBV5-8 | 14 | NA
TGTGCCAGCAGCTTAACTAGCGGGGGGTCCTCCGAGCAGTACTTC | CASSLTSGGSSEQYF | TRBD2 | TRBJ2-7 | TRBV7-9 | 15 | once
TGTGCCAGCAATGGGAGTCGAGGGACCCAGTACTTC | CASNGSRGTQYF | NA | TRBJ2-5 | TRBV2 | 12 | once
TGTGCCATCCGGGACAGGGGACTCACAGATACGCAGTATTTT | CAIRDRGLTDTQYF | TRBD1 | TRBJ2-3 | TRBV2 | 14 | NA
TGCGCCAGCAGCCAAGTTGGACTGTTATACGAGCAGTACTTC | CASSQVGLLYEQYF | NA | TRBJ2-7 | TRBV4-1 | 14 | few
TGTGCCAGCAGCCCGGGAGGGGTAGCCAAAAACATTCAGTACTTC | CASSPGGVAKNIQYF | TRBD2 | TRBJ2-4 | TRBV7-9 | 15 | NA
TGTGCCAGCAGTGATGCGGGGGGGGTAAATTCACCCCTCCACTTT | CASSDAGGVNSPLHF | NA | TRBJ1-6 | TRBV2 | 15 | once
TGTGCCAGTAATCCTAGGAACAGGGCTGACCAGCATTTT | CASNPRNRADQHF | NA | TRBJ1-5 | TRBV19 | 13 | NA
TGTGCCAGCAGCGCCCAGGGGAGGGATGATCAGCCCCAGCATTTT | CASSAQGRDDQPQHF | NA | TRBJ1-5 | TRBV9 | 15 | NA
TGCGCCAGCAGTTACGCGGGAGGGCCGAACAATGAGCAGTTCTTC | CASSYAGGPNNEQFF | TRBD2 | TRBJ2-1 | TRBV5-1 | 15 | NA
TGTGCCAGCAGTTCCCCCAGGGGATCCTACAATGAGCAGTTCTTC | CASSSPRGSYNEQFF | NA | TRBJ2-1 | TRBV27 | 15 | NA
TGTGCCAGCAGCCGAGTGAGCTACGAGCAGTACTTC | CASSRVSYEQYF | NA | TRBJ2-7 | TRBV12-3/TRBV12-4 | 12 | NA
TGTGCCAGCAGCCAAAAGTCAACAGCTTACCAAGAGACCCAGTACTTC | CASSQKSTAYQETQYF | NA | TRBJ2-5 | TRBV3-1/TRBV3-2 | 16 | NA
TGTGCCAGCAACCACAGGGGGAACACTGAAGCTTTCTTT | CASNHRGNTEAFF | TRBD1 | TRBJ1-1 | TRBV27 | 13 | once
TGTGCCAGCAGTTTATTAACAGGGGCCTATGGCTACACCTTC | CASSLLTGAYGYTF | TRBD1 | TRBJ1-2 | TRBV28 | 14 | NA
TGTGCCTGGGACAGGAAAATCAACTATGGCTACACCTTC | CAWDRKINYGYTF | NA | TRBJ1-2 | TRBV30 | 13 | NA
TGTGCCAGCAGCCTTGACCTAGGACAGGGCGGCGGAGCTTTCTTT | CASSLDLGQGGGAFF | TRBD1 | TRBJ1-1 | TRBV3-1/TRBV3-2 | 15 | NA
TGTGCCAGCAAGGCGCTCGGACAGACTACCTACGAGCAGTACTTC | CASKALGQTTYEQYF | NA | TRBJ2-7 | TRBV2 | 15 | NA
TGTGCCTGCGGGGGACCCTACAATGAGCAGTTCTTC | CACGGPYNEQFF | TRBD2 | TRBJ2-1 | TRBV27 | 12 | NA
TGTGCTAGCAGCCCCGATCACGGGGGTTTAGCGGTTTCCTACAATGAGCAGTTCTTC | CASSPDHGGLAVSYNEQFF | NA | TRBJ2-1 | TRBV7-7 | 19 | NA
TGCGCCAGCAGCTTGGCCGAACAGAGATACAATGAGCAGTTCTTC | CASSLAEQRYNEQFF | NA | TRBJ2-1 | TRBV5-1 | 15 | few
TGTGCCAGTAGCCGGATGGGAGGGACCTATGGCTACACCTTC | CASSRMGGTYGYTF | NA | TRBJ1-2 | TRBV19 | 14 | NA
TGTGCCAGTGGACAGGTCGGGCGGCCCCAGCATTTT | CASGQVGRPQHF | TRBD1 | TRBJ1-5 | TRBV19 | 12 | NA
TGTGCCAGCAGCTTAGGGTCGGGTACCAGTGGGAATGAGCAGTTCTTC | CASSLGSGTSGNEQFF | NA | TRBJ2-1 | TRBV7-8 | 16 | NA
TGTGCCAGCAGCCCGGTCCGAGGCGTGGCTTTCTTT | CASSPVRGVAFF | NA | TRBJ1-1 | TRBV11-2 | 12 | NA
TGTGCCAGCAGCTTAGATTCCTATTTTACCTTAACAGGGTACACTGAAGCTTTCTTT | CASSLDSYFTLTGYTEAFF | NA | TRBJ1-1 | TRBV11-2 | 19 | NA
TGTGCCAGCAACGCGGGGGCTTCTAGCACAGATACGCAGTATTTT | CASNAGASSTDTQYF | NA | TRBJ2-3 | TRBV2 | 15 | NA
TGCGCCAGCAGTCACCCCAAGGGGCAGAACACCGGGGAGCTGTTTTTT | CASSHPKGQNTGELFF | NA | TRBJ2-2 | TRBV4-1 | 16 | NA
TGTGCCAGTAGTCTGGACTTGCAAGAGACCCAGTACTTC | CASSLDLQETQYF | NA | TRBJ2-5 | TRBV19 | 13 | NA
TGTGCCAGCAGATCCCAGGGGACCCGCAATCAGCCCCAGCATTTT | CASRSQGTRNQPQHF | NA | TRBJ1-5 | TRBV28 | 15 | NA
TGTGCCAGTAGTGAACACAGGGGGCGTTTGTTTGAGACCCAGTACTTC | CASSEHRGRLFETQYF | TRBD1 | TRBJ2-5 | TRBV19 | 16 | once
TGTGCCAGCAGCGAGGGCGGGACAGGGGGCATCGATGAGCAGTTCTTC | CASSEGGTGGIDEQFF | TRBD1 | TRBJ2-1 | TRBV5-4 | 16 | NA
TGTGCCAGCAGCGGTAGCGGGGGGGCTCGAGCAGATACGCAGTATTTT | CASSGSGGARADTQYF | TRBD2 | TRBJ2-3 | TRBV9 | 16 | NA
TGTGCCAGCAGCCCGGGACAGGCCTCCTACGAGCAGTACTTC | CASSPGQASYEQYF | TRBD1 | TRBJ2-7 | TRBV13 | 14 | NA
TGTGCCAGCAGCTTGAATCCAGGGACAAGCGAACGTTCACCCCTCCACTTT | CASSLNPGTSERSPLHF | NA | TRBJ1-6 | TRBV5-6 | 17 | NA
TGCGCCAGCAGCTTTCAGGGATACAGGGTGGACGCTGAAGCTTTCTTT | CASSFQGYRVDAEAFF | NA | TRBJ1-1 | TRBV5-1 | 16 | NA